The 6 T cell receptor beta chains reported below all come from one sample, sequenced in a study of blood T cell repertoires in COVID-19. Profiling relied on immunoSEQ multiplex PCR, and the TCRdb table lists in-frame clones only, not all of them. This sample has 330,000 or so clones; about 87% occur once, and the top ten carry around 8.9%. The sample consisted of peripheral blood. All receptors derive from a young man with COVID-19, enrolled during active disease.

The rearrangement links TRBV5-4 to TRBJ1-6; D is perhaps TRBD1 (5 bases). The germline V gene has CDR1 SGHNT and CDR2 YYREEE (reference sequence). Between the trimmed V and J ends, which lost 2 bases and 1 base, there was a span of 10 bases. The CDR3 runs 16 residues. The CDR3 sequence is CASSFGGYSYNSPLHF. The CDR3 nucleotides read TGTGCCAGCAGCTTCGGGGGGTATTCCTATAATTCACCCCTCCACTTT.

This chain connects TRBV2 to TRBJ2-2; D is unresolved. V lost 5 bases, J lost 4 bases, and 8 bases lay in between. This CDR3 has 13 amino acids. Germline V lookup: CDR1 SNHLY, CDR2 FYNNEI. The CDR3 spells CASSYWATGELFF. The CDR3 coding sequence is TGTGCCAGCAGTTATTGGGCCACCGGGGAGCTGTTTTTT.

The chain is built from TRBV21-1 and TRBJ1-5. TRBV21-1 is classified as a pseudogene. The CDR3 runs to 16 residues. The CDR3 sequence: CASSKAREYSNQPQHF. The CDR3 DNA sequence: TGTGCCAGCAGCAAAGCGCGGGAGTATAGCAATCAGCCCCAGCATTTT.

This clone was picked up one time. The V and J genes are TRBV21-1 and TRBJ1-3; the table's D call TRBD1 went unverified against the DNA. TRBV21-1 is recorded as a pseudogene. CDR3 size: 15 residues. The CDR3 nucleotides are TGTGCCAGCAGCTACCGGACAGGGCTCGGAAACACCATATATTTT. This translates into CASSYRTGLGNTIYF.

The chain has TRBV7-6 and TRBJ2-2; 11 positions match TRBD2. CDR3 size: 16 residues. Germline values: CDR1 SGHVS, CDR2 FNYEAQ. V gave up 8 bases and J gave up 7 bases; unmatched junction bases: 12. The CDR3 DNA is TGTGCCAGCGCGCCATTAGCGGGAGGGATAATCGGGGAGCTGTTTTTT. Its translation: CASAPLAGGIIGELFF.

J is TRBJ1-5 and V is TRBV7-9, with TRBD1 matching over 12 bases. The CDR3 is made up of 15 amino acids. V lost 5 bases, J lost 4 bases, and 3 bases stayed unmatched. CDR1 and CDR2 from the germline V gene are SEHNR and FQNEAQ (reference sequence). The CDR3 DNA follows: TGTGCCAGCAGCCCGGGACAGGGGGCGAATCAGCCCCAGCATTTT. Amino acid sequence: CASSPGQGANQPQHF.